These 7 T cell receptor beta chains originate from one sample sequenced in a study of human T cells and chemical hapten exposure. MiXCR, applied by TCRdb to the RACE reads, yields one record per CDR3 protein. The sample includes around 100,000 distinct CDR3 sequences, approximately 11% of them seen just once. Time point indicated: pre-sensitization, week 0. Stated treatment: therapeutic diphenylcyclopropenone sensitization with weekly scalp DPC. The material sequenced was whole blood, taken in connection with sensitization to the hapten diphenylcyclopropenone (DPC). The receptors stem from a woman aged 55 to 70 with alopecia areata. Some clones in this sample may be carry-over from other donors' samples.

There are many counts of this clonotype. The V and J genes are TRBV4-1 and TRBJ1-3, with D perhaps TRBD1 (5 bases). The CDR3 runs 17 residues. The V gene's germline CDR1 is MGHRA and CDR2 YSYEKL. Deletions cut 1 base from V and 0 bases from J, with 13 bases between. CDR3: CASSQATWGNSGNTIYF. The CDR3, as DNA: TGCGCCAGCAGCCAAGCTACTTGGGGGAACTCTGGAAACACCATATATTTT.

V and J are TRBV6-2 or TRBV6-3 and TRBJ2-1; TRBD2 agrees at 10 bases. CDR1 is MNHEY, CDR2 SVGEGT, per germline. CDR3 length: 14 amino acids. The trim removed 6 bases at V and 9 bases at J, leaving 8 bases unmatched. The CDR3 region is CASRISGGAGEQFF. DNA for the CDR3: TGTGCCAGCAGAATCAGCGGGGGGGCCGGTGAGCAGTTCTTC.

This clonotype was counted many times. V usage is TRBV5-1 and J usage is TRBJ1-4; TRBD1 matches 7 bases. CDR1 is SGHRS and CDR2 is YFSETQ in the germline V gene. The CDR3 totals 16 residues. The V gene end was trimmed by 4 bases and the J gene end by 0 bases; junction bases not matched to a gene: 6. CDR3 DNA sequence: TGCGCCAGCAGCAACACAGGGACAGCAACTAATGAAAAACTGTTTTTT. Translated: CASSNTGTATNEKLFF.

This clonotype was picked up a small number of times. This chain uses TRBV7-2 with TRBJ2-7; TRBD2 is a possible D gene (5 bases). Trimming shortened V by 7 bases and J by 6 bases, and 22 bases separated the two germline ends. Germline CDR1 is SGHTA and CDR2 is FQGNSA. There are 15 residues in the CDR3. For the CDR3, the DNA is TGTGCCAGCAAAGGTCGGAGAGGGCTAGCCACCGAGCAGTACTTC. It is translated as CASKGRRGLATEQYF.

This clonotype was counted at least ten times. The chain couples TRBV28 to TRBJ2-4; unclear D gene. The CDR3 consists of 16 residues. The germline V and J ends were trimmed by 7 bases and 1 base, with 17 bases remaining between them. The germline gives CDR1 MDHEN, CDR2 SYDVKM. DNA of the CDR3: TGTGCCAGCAAGCTACTGAAGGCTTCCGCCAAAAACATTCAGTACTTC. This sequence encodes CASKLLKASAKNIQYF.

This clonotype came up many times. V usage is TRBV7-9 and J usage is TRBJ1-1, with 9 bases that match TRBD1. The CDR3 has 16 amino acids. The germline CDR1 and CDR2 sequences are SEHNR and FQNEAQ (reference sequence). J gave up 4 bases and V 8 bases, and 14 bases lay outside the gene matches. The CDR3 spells CASSPGQGIEVTEAFF. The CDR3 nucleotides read TGTGCCAGCTCTCCGGGACAGGGTATAGAGGTCACTGAAGCTTTCTTT.

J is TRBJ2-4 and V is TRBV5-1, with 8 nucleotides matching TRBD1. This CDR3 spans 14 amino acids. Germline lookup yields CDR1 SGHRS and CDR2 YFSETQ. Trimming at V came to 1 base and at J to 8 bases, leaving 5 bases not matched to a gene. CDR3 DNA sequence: TGCGCCAGCAGCTTGTCACAGGGGGTGGACATTCAGTACTTC. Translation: CASSLSQGVDIQYF.